Listed below are T cell receptor beta chains from one sample, sequenced in a study of regulatory T cells in long-lasting Graves disease. One entry per CDR3 protein results from TCRdb running MiXCR on the multiplex PCR reads. The repertoire holds about 470,000 distinct CDR3 sequences, with around 14% as singletons. These data also featured in a second study, about T cells in Graves' hyperthyroidism and ophthalmopathy.

The sample in question was peripheral blood mononuclear cells (PBMCs), obtained at new diagnosis, from a patient treated with antithyroid drugs. These receptor sequences come from a woman aged 25 to 39 with Graves disease. Each CDR3 is given with its conserved first and last residue. D genes are given only for firm matches. The size of a clone is reported for some rows only, either as once, few or many, or as a class for expanded clones.

TRBV19	TRBJ2-1	NA	TRBD2	CASSSASGSTYNEQFF	TGTGCCAGTAGTAGTGCTAGCGGGAGCACCTACAATGAGCAGTTCTTC
TRBV12-3/TRBV12-4	TRBJ2-1	many	TRBD2	CASRPGLAKYNEQFF	TGTGCCAGCAGACCCGGACTAGCGAAATACAATGAGCAGTTCTTC
TRBV6-2/TRBV6-3	TRBJ1-1	NA	TRBD1	CASSYPPGQGYTEAFF	TGTGCCAGCAGTTACCCCCCCGGACAGGGTTACACTGAAGCTTTCTTT
TRBV10-3	TRBJ2-2	few	TRBD1	CAISGTGITGELFF	TGTGCCATTTCCGGGACAGGGATCACCGGGGAGCTGTTTTTT
TRBV12-3/TRBV12-4	TRBJ2-7	many	TRBD2	CASSSTSGPHYEQYF	TGTGCCAGCAGTTCAACTAGCGGGCCACACTACGAGCAGTACTTC
TRBV19	TRBJ1-1	many	NA	CASSLDGNEAFF	TGTGCCAGTAGCCTGGACGGCAATGAAGCTTTCTTT
TRBV4-2	TRBJ1-1	NA	NA	CASSQPITGTPEAFF	TGTGCCAGCAGCCAACCGATTACCGGGACACCTGAAGCTTTCTTT
TRBV30	TRBJ1-5	few	TRBD1	CAWSPRWGQGHNQPQHF	TGTGCCTGGAGTCCCCGCTGGGGACAGGGTCACAATCAGCCCCAGCATTTT
TRBV20-1	TRBJ2-5	many	NA	CSASRFVQETQYF	TGCAGTGCTAGTCGCTTCGTTCAAGAGACCCAGTACTTC
TRBV2	TRBJ1-4	NA	NA	CASRTGQSSEKLFF	TGTGCCAGCAGGACGGGGCAGTCGAGTGAAAAACTGTTTTTT
TRBV5-6	TRBJ1-2	few	TRBD1	CASSPGQWTYGYTF	TGTGCCAGCAGTCCGGGACAGTGGACCTATGGCTACACCTTC
TRBV6-1	TRBJ2-1	many	NA	CASSRGAHNEQFF	TGTGCCAGCAGTCGGGGGGCCCACAATGAGCAGTTCTTC
TRBV12-3/TRBV12-4	TRBJ2-7	NA	TRBD2	CASSLALGGATYEQYF	TGTGCCAGCAGTTTAGCGCTGGGAGGGGCAACCTACGAGCAGTACTTC
TRBV28	TRBJ2-3	many	TRBD2	CASSLTSRSTDTQYF	TGTGCCAGCAGTTTGACTAGCCGAAGCACAGATACGCAGTATTTT
TRBV27	TRBJ2-7	many	TRBD1	CASSLSGTTGQMSYEQYF	TGTGCCAGCAGTTTATCGGGGACAACGGGACAGATGTCCTACGAGCAGTACTTC
TRBV30	TRBJ1-5	NA	TRBD1	CAWTQGGANQPQHF	TGTGCCTGGACGCAGGGGGGGGCAAATCAGCCCCAGCATTTT
TRBV3-1	TRBJ1-1	NA	TRBD1	CASSQRQGYTEAFF	TGTGCCAGCAGCCAGCGACAGGGCTACACTGAAGCTTTCTTT
TRBV5-1	TRBJ2-1	many	NA	CASSLNGIEPYNEQFF	TGCGCCAGCAGCTTGAATGGTATAGAGCCTTACAATGAGCAGTTCTTC
TRBV15	TRBJ2-3	NA	NA	CATSLAGEVDTQYF	TGTGCCACCTCACTAGCAGGAGAGGTAGATACGCAGTATTTT
TRBV30	TRBJ2-1	many	NA	CAWTRSRIASNEQFF	TGTGCCTGGACGCGAAGTAGGATAGCTAGCAATGAGCAGTTCTTC
TRBV25-1	TRBJ2-5	few	TRBD2	CASSVAGLAGDRETQYF	TGTGCCAGCAGTGTGGCCGGGCTAGCGGGAGATCGAGAGACCCAGTACTTC
TRBV7-9	TRBJ2-1	many	NA	CASSDTGTQAYNEQFF	TGTGCCAGCAGCGACACCGGGACGCAGGCCTACAATGAGCAGTTCTTC
TRBV11-2	TRBJ2-1	NA	NA	CASSSGMVFRKDEQFF	TGTGCCAGCAGCTCAGGGATGGTCTTTCGGAAGGATGAGCAGTTCTTC
TRBV27	TRBJ2-3	few	TRBD2	CASSLGAGGAGTQYF	TGTGCCAGCAGTTTAGGGGCGGGAGGCGCAGGTACGCAGTATTTT
TRBV12-3/TRBV12-4	TRBJ2-1	many	NA	CASLKWGDEQFF	TGTGCCAGTCTTAAGTGGGGTGATGAGCAGTTCTTC
TRBV7-2	TRBJ2-2	NA	TRBD2	CASSLVRLAGGGGELFF	TGTGCCAGCAGCTTAGTCCGGCTAGCGGGAGGCGGCGGGGAGCTGTTTTTT